Listed here is a single T cell receptor beta chain. The antigen is not known. Unique molecular identifiers were incorporated during preparation of the TCRbeta library. TCRdb reanalysed the PCR reads using MiXCR and keeps one entry per CDR3 protein. The sample records 300,000 to 400,000 distinct CDR3 sequences, about a sixth being singletons. The sample belongs to a study of T-cell reconstitution after alpha-beta-depleted transplantation in children. Study conclusions and caveats: Surviving recipient cells, namely T cells and thymic progenitors, were the source of high day-60 TCRbeta diversity in some patients. Reportedly, roughly two months post-transplant, alpha-beta T cells arose from several hundred expanded graft clones.

V was pared by 2 bases and J by 9 bases, with 8 bases between. Germline V CDR1 and CDR2: SEHNR, FQNEAQ (reference sequence). CDR3 length equals 13 residues. The source was PBMCs, mostly from graft donor cells, collected 360 days after TCRalphabeta/CD19-depleted stem cell transplant. This clonotype was sampled from a male patient aged 2-10 years who had a stem cell transplant for acute lymphoblastic leukemia, so the T cells may come from the graft donor. V is TRBV7-9 and J is TRBJ1-6; D gene ambiguous. The CDR3 here is CASSLLLRSPLHF. The CDR3 bases are TGTGCCAGCAGCTTATTACTCCGTTCACCCCTCCACTTT.